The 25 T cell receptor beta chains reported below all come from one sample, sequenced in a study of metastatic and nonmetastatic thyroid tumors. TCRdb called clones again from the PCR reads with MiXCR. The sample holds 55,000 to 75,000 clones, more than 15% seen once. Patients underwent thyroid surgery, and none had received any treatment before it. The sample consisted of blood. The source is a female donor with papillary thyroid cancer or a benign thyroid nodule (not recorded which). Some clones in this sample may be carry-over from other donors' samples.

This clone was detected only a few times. CDR3 coding DNA: TGTGCCAGCAGCCCCTCAGGGGCGTTAGGAGCTTTCTTT. Its translation is CASSPSGALGAFF. This sequence joins TRBV7-2 and TRBJ1-1; TRBD1 might be the D (6 bases). The CDR3 consists of 13 residues. The V gene lost 5 bases and the J gene lost 10 bases, with 17 bases spanning the gap. Germline CDR1 reads SGHTA; CDR2 reads FQGNSA.

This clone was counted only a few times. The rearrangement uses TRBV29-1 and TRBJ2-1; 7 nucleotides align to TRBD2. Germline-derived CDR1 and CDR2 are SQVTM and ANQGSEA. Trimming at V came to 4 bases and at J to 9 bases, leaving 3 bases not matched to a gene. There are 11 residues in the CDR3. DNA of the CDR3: TGCAGCGTTGGGGGGGGAGGTGAGCAGTTCTTC. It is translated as CSVGGGGEQFF.

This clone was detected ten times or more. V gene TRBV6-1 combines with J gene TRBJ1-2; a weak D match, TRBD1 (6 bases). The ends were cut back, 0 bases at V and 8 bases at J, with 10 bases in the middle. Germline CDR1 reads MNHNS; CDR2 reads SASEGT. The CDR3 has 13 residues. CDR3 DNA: TGTGCCAGCAGTGAAGCGCTAGGGGGGGGCTACACCTTC. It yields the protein CASSEALGGGYTF.

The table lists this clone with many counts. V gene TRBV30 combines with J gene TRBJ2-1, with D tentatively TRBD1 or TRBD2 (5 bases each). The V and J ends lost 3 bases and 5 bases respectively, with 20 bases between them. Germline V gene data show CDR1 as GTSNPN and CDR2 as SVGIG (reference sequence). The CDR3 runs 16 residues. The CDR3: CAWRSRDRFAHNEQFF. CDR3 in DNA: TGTGCCTGGAGGTCCCGGGACCGCTTCGCTCACAATGAGCAGTTCTTC. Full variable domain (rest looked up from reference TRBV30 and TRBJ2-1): SQTIHQWPATLVQPVGSPLSLECTVEGTSNPNLYWYRQAAGRGLQLLFYSVGIGQISSEVPQNLSASRPQDRQFILSSKKLLLSDSGFYLCAWRSRDRFAHNEQFFGPGTRLTVL.

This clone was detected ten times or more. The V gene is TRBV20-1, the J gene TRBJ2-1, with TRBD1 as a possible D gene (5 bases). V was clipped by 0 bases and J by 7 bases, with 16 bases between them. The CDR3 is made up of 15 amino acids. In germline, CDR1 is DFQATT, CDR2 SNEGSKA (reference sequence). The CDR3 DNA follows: TGCAGTGCTAGAGATCCAGGGTACTTCGTTAATGAGCAGTTCTTC. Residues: CSARDPGYFVNEQFF.

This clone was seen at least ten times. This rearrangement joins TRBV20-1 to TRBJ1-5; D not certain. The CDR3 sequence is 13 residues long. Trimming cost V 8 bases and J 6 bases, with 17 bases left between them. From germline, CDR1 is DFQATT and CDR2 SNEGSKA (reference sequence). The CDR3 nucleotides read TGCAGTTGGACCACGGGCAGTAGTCAGCCCCAGCATTTT. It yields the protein CSWTTGSSQPQHF.

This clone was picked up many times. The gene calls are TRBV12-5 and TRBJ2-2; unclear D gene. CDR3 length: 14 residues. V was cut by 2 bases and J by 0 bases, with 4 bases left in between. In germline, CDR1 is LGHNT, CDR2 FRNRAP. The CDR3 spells CASGLYPNTGELFF. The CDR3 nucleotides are TGTGCTAGTGGTTTGTATCCGAACACCGGGGAGCTGTTTTTT.

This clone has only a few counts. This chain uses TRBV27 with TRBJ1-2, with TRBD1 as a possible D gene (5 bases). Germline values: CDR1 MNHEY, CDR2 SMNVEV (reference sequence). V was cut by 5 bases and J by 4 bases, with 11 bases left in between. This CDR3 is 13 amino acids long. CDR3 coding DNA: TGTGCCAGCAGTGCCACCGGGGGCTATGGCTACACCTTC. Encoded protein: CASSATGGYGYTF.

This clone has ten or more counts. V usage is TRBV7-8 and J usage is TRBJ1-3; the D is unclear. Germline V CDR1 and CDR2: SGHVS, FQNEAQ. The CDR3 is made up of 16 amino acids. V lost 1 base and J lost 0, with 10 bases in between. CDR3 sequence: CASSLGSTFSGNTIYF. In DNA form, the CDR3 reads TGTGCCAGCAGCTTAGGAAGTACCTTCTCTGGAAACACCATATATTTT.

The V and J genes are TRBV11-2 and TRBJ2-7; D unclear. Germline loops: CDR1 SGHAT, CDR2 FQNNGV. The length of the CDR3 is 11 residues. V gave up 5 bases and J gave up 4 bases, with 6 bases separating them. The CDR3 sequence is CASSHFYEQYF. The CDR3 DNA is TGTGCCAGCAGCCACTTTTACGAGCAGTACTTC.

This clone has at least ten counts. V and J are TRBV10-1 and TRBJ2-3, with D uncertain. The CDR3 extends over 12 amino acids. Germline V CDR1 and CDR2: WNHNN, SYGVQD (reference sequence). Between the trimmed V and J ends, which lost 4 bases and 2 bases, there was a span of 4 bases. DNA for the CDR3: TGCGCCAGCAGTGTCAACACAGATACGCAGTATTTT. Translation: CASSVNTDTQYF.

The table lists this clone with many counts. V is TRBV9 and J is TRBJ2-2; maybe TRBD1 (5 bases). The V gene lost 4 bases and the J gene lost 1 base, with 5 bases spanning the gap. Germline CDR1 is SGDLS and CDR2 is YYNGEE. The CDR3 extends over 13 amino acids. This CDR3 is CASSRGNTGELFF. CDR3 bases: TGTGCCAGCAGCAGGGGGAACACCGGGGAGCTGTTTTTT.

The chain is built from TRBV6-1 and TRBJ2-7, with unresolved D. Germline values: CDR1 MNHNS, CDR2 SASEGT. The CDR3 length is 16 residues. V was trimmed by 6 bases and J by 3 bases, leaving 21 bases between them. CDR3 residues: CASREPVWPSFYEQYF. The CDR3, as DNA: TGTGCCAGCAGGGAACCCGTATGGCCGAGCTTCTACGAGCAGTACTTC.

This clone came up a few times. CDR3 DNA: TGTGCCAGCAGTTACGGGGGACTTTACGAGCAGTACTTC. Encoded protein: CASSYGGLYEQYF. V and J are TRBV6-2 or TRBV6-3 and TRBJ2-7, with a possible D match to TRBD2 (6 bases). Germline loops: CDR1 MNHEY, CDR2 SVGEGT. The V gene lost 2 bases and the J gene lost 4 bases, with 9 bases spanning the gap. CDR3 size: 13 residues.

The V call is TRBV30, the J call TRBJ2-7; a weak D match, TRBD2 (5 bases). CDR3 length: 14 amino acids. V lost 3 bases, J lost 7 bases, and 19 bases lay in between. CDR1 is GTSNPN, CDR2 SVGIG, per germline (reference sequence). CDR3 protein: CAWRWAGNGGEQYF. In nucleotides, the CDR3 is TGTGCCTGGAGGTGGGCAGGCAACGGAGGAGAGCAGTACTTC.

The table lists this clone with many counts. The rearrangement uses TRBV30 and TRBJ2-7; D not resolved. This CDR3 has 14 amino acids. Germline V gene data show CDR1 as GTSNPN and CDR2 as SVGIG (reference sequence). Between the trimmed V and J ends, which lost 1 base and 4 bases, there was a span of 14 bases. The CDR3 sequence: CAWSEDGPLYEQYF. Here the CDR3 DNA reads TGTGCCTGGAGTGAGGATGGTCCCTTGTACGAGCAGTACTTC.

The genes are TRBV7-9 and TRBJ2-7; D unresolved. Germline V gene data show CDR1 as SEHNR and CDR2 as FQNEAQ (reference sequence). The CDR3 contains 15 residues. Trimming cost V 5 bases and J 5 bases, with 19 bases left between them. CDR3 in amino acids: CASSPPYRVGNEQYF. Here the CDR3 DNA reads TGTGCCAGCAGCCCACCTTATAGGGTAGGGAACGAGCAGTACTTC.

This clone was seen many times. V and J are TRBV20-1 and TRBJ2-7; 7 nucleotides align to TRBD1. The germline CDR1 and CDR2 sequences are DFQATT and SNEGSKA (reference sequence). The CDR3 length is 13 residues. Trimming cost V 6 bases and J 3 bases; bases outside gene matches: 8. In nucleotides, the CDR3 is TGCAGTGCCTCGGACAGGACGGACTACGAGCAGTACTTC. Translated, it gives CSASDRTDYEQYF.

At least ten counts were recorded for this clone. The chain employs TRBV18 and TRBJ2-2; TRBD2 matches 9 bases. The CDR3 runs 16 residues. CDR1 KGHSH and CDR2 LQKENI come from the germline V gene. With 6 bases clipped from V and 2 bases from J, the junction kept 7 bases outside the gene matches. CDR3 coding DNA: TGTGCCAGCTCCCCGACTAGCGGAGGCAACACCGGGGAGCTGTTTTTT. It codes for CASSPTSGGNTGELFF.

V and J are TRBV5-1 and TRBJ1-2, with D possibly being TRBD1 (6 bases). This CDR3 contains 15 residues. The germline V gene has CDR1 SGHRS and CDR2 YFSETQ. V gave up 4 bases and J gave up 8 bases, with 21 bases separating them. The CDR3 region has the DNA TGCGCCAGCAGCAAAACACCGGGACAAAGCGAAGGCTACACCTTC. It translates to CASSKTPGQSEGYTF.

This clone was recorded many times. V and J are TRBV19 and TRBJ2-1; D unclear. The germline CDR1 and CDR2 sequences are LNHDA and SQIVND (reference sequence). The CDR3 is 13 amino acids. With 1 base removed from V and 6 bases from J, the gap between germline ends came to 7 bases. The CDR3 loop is CASSIGVLNEQFF. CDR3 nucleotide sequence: TGTGCCAGTAGTATAGGAGTCCTCAATGAGCAGTTCTTC. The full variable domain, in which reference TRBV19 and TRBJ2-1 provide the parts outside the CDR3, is DGGITQSPKYLFRKEGQNVTLSCEQNLNHDAMYWYRQDPGQGLRLIYYSQIVNDFQKGDIAEGYSVSREKKESFPLTVTSAQKNPTAFYLCASSIGVLNEQFFGPGTRLTVL.

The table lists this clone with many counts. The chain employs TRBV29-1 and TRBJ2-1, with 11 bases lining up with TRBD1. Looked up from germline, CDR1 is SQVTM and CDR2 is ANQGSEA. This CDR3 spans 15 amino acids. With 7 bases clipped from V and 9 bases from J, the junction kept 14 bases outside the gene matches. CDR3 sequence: CSATGTGGVGSEQFF. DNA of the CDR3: TGCAGCGCCACCGGGACAGGGGGGGTTGGAAGTGAGCAGTTCTTC.

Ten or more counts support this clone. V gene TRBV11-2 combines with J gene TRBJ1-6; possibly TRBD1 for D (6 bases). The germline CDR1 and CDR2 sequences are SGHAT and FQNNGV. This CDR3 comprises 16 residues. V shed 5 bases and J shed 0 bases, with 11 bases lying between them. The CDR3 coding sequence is TGTGCCAGCAGCAACAGGGAGAGCTCCTATAATTCACCCCTCCACTTT. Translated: CASSNRESSYNSPLHF.

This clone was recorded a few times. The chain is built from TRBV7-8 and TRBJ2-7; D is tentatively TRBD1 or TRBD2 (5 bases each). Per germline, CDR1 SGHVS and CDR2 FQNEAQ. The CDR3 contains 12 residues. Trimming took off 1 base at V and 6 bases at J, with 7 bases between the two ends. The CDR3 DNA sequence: TGTGCCAGCAGCTTAGGAGGGACCGAGCAGTACTTC. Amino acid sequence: CASSLGGTEQYF.

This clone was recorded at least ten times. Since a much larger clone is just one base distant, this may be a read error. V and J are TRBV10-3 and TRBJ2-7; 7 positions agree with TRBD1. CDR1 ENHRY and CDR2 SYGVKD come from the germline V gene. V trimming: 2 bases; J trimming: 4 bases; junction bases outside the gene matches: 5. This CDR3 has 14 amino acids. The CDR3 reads CAISEPGTEYEQYF. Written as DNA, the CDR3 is TGTGCCATCAGTGAGCCCGGGACAGAGTACGAGCAGTACTTC.